Described below is a single T cell receptor (beta chain) sequence and its context. This CDR3 is 16 amino acids long. The sample comes from a study of cytomegalovirus exposure and HLA in healthy donors. Study-level background: Clustering assigned 81% of the approximately 400 genotyped donors to the Caucasian-associated ancestry cluster.

The PCR was carried out with 60 Vbeta primers and 13 Jbeta primers. Profiling relied on immunoSEQ multiplex PCR, and the TCRdb table lists in-frame clones only, not all of them. This table has 190,000 or so clones, roughly 87% appearing once. This TCR derives from a man between 50 and 59 years old in good health and CMV-seronegative. Sample: PBMCs. The rearrangement uses TRBV1 and TRBJ2-5; TRBD1, the table's D call, was not compared with the DNA. The assigned J gene may be wrong: the sequence end matches TRBJ2-7 better. TRBV1 is noted as a pseudogene. The DNA of the CDR3 is TGCACCAGCAGCCATTCCCCCGGACAGGGATTCTACGAGCAGTACTTC. Translating gives CTSSHSPGQGFYEQYF.